This T cell receptor (beta chain) came from a study of cytomegalovirus exposure and HLA in healthy donors. About the research overall: A later analysis reported the approximately 120 validation repertoires used the same platform as the approximately 670 first-cohort repertoires.

The table came from immunoSEQ multiplex PCR; TCRdb's copy has only in-frame clones and leaves some out. The table includes around 350,000 clones, just over 85% detected once. As concerns this clone: Its antigen is unknown.

Study-level points and caveats: Among the CMV-associated chains, a few were confirmed in vitro as specific for CMV antigens. Many donors carried some public TCRs, although rarity characterized most TCR sequences.

Donors were drawn from the approximately 110-subject validation cohort, separate from the approximately 680-subject first cohort. CDR1 KGHSH and CDR2 LQKENI come from the germline V gene. The CDR3 has 13 amino acids. Trimming cost V 3 bases and J 3 bases, with 6 bases left between them. Sequenced sample: PBMCs. The clonotype was recovered from a young woman in good health and CMV-seronegative. The rearrangement links TRBV18 to TRBJ2-1; D is perhaps TRBD1 (5 bases). CDR3 residues: CASSPGHYNEQFF. The CDR3 region has the DNA TGTGCCAGCTCACCTGGACACTACAATGAGCAGTTCTTC.